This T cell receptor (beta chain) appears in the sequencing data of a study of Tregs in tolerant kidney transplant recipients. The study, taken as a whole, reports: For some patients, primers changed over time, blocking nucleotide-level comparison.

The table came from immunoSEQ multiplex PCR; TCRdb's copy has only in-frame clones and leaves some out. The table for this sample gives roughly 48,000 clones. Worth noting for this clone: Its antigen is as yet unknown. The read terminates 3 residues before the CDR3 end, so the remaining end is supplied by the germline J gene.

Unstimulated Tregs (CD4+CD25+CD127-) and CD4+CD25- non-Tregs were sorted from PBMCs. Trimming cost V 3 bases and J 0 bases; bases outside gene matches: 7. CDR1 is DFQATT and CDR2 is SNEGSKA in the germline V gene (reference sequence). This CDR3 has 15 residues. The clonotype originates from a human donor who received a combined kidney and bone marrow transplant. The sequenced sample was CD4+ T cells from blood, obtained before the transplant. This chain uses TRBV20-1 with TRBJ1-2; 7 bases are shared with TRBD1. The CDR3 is CSASRDREANYGYTF. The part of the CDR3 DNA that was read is TGCAGTGCTAGCCGAGACAGGGAAGCTAACTATGGC.